The 14 T cell receptor beta chains below all came from one sample that was sequenced in a study of blood T cell repertoires in COVID-19. Libraries were prepared by immunoSEQ multiplex PCR; TCRdb keeps only in-frame clonotypes and omits some of them. The table has approximately 190,000 clones, around 84% seen once. The specimen was peripheral blood. The source of these receptors is a human donor in a cohort sampled during active COVID-19.

The chain has TRBV19 and TRBJ1-3; 9 nucleotides agree with TRBD1. Per germline, CDR1 LNHDA and CDR2 SQIVND (reference sequence). V was pared by 1 base and J by 1 base, with 11 bases of the junction left unmatched. There are 19 residues in the CDR3. In nucleotides, the CDR3 is TGTGCCAGTAGTATAGTAACCGGGACAGGGTCCCCTTCTGGAAACACCATATATTTT. This translates into CASSIVTGTGSPSGNTIYF.

The rearrangement uses TRBV11-2 and TRBJ2-7, with D tentatively TRBD1 (6 bases). The length of the CDR3 is 11 residues. CDR1 SGHAT and CDR2 FQNNGV come from the germline V gene. The germline V and J ends were trimmed by 8 bases and 2 bases, with 7 bases remaining between them. CDR3 DNA sequence: TGTGCCAGCGGGGGCACCTACGAGCAGTACTTC. The encoded protein is CASGGTYEQYF.

A few counts support this clone. The chain combines TRBV7-6 with TRBJ1-6, with 7 bases fitting TRBD1. The trim removed 1 base at V and 5 bases at J, leaving 5 bases unmatched. The CDR3 extends over 16 amino acids. The germline V gene encodes CDR1 SGHVS and CDR2 FNYEAQ. CDR3 protein: CASSLEGGANNSPLHF. In DNA, the CDR3 is TGTGCCAGCAGCTTAGAAGGGGGCGCAAATAATTCACCCCTCCACTTT. Based on the CDR3 plus reference TRBV7-6 and TRBJ1-6, the full variable domain is GAGVSQSPRYKVTKRGQDVALRCDPISGHVSLYWYRQALGQGPEFLTYFNYEAQQDKSGLPNDRFSAERPEGSISTLTIQRTEQRDSAMYRCASSLEGGANNSPLHFGNGTRLTVT.

This clone showed up just once. V usage is TRBV11-2 and J usage is TRBJ2-1; 7 bases align to TRBD2. Losses at the gene ends were 2 bases for V and 3 bases for J; bases not matched to a gene: 1. CDR1 and CDR2 (germline): SGHAT, FQNNGV. CDR3 length equals 14 residues. CDR3 in amino acids: CASSLLADYNEQFF. CDR3 coding DNA: TGTGCCAGCAGCTTACTAGCGGACTACAATGAGCAGTTCTTC.

There are many counts of this clone. The chain carries TRBV14 and TRBJ2-3; 8 bases fit TRBD1. Losses at the gene ends were 2 bases for V and 3 bases for J; bases not matched to a gene: 13. The germline gives CDR1 SGHDN, CDR2 FVKESK. There are 18 residues in the CDR3. CDR3 sequence (DNA): TGTGCCAGCAGCCAAAGGACAGGGTTGGTGATGGGGACAGATACGCAGTATTTT. As protein: CASSQRTGLVMGTDTQYF.

The chain combines TRBV5-1 with TRBJ2-3, with D perhaps matching TRBD1 (6 bases). This CDR3 has 13 residues. V shed 4 bases and J shed 6 bases, with 12 bases lying between them. Germline V lookup: CDR1 SGHRS, CDR2 YFSETQ. The CDR3 DNA reads TGCGCCAGCAGCCGAGGCCAGGGGGATACGCAGTATTTT. Its translation: CASSRGQGDTQYF.

The gene calls are TRBV28 and TRBJ2-5; D perhaps matches TRBD2 (6 bases). This CDR3 comprises 17 residues. Germline assignment: CDR1 MDHEN and CDR2 SYDVKM. With 8 bases removed from V and 4 bases from J, the gap between germline ends came to 26 bases. The CDR3 here is CASEGTSLVGGLETQYF. The CDR3 DNA reads TGTGCCAGCGAAGGGACGTCCCTAGTGGGGGGTCTAGAGACCCAGTACTTC.

This chain links TRBV28 with TRBJ2-7, with 8 bases lining up with TRBD2. Per germline, CDR1 MDHEN and CDR2 SYDVKM. Trimming cost V 7 bases and J 0 bases; bases outside gene matches: 8. This CDR3 contains 15 residues. In DNA, the CDR3 is TGTGCCAGCACGGGGCTAGCGGGTAGCTCCTACGAGCAGTACTTC. Amino acids: CASTGLAGSSYEQYF.

This chain links TRBV6-6 with TRBJ1-2; maybe TRBD1 (6 bases). V gave up 0 bases and J gave up 6 bases, with 14 bases separating them. This CDR3 comprises 15 residues. CDR1 is MNHNY, CDR2 SVGAGI, per germline (reference sequence). For the CDR3, the DNA is TGTGCCAGCAGTTACTCTTCCAGGGGAGGGAATGGCTACACCTTC. Its protein product is CASSYSSRGGNGYTF.

The chain has TRBV5-1 and TRBJ2-6; a possible D gene is TRBD1 (6 bases). The V end was cut by 2 bases, the J end by 0 bases, with 9 bases between. The CDR3 totals 16 residues. CDR1 is SGHRS and CDR2 is YFSETQ in the germline V gene. The CDR3 nucleotides are TGCGCCAGCAGCTTAGGACAGAACTCTGGGGCCAACGTCCTGACTTTC. Protein sequence: CASSLGQNSGANVLTF.

V gene TRBV7-2 combines with J gene TRBJ1-4; D unclear. CDR3 length: 15 amino acids. Germline-derived CDR1 and CDR2 are SGHTA and FQGNSA. V lost 1 base, J lost 4 bases, and 10 bases lay in between. The CDR3 reads CASSLGGRFNEKLFF. The DNA for the CDR3 is TGTGCCAGCAGCTTAGGAGGGAGGTTTAATGAAAAACTGTTTTTT.

The chain is built from TRBV6-5 and TRBJ1-3; TRBD1 aligns across 7 bases. The CDR3 totals 15 residues. The V gene's germline CDR1 is MNHEY and CDR2 SVGAGI. Losses at the gene ends were 5 bases for V and 4 bases for J; bases not matched to a gene: 8. This chain's CDR3 is CASSSSQGLGNTIYF. In DNA, the CDR3 is TGTGCCAGCAGTAGTTCACAGGGGTTAGGAAACACCATATATTTT.

CDR3 DNA: TGTGCCAGCAGGACAGGGACAATCCTCTCCTATAATTCACCCCTCCACTTT. Translation gives CASRTGTILSYNSPLHF. The J gene is TRBJ1-6, the V gene TRBV28, with 7 bases identical to TRBD1. CDR3 size: 17 residues. V was clipped by 6 bases and J by 0 bases; unmatched bases: 8. The germline CDR1 and CDR2 sequences are MDHEN and SYDVKM.

As concerns this clone: Other nucleotide sequences in the sample specify the same CDR3. The V and J genes are TRBV20-1 and TRBJ2-2, with TRBD2 matching over 7 bases. This CDR3 has 14 amino acids. Germline V gene data show CDR1 as DFQATT and CDR2 as SNEGSKA (reference sequence). J lost 1 base, V lost 3 bases, and 2 bases had no gene match. CDR3 in amino acids: CSASLAGNTGELFF. The CDR3 bases are TGCAGTGCTAGTTTAGCGGGGAACACCGGGGAGCTGTTTTTT.